These 32 T cell receptor beta chains came from one sample sequenced in a study of identical twins. TCRdb processed the 5' RACE reads anew with MiXCR; each CDR3 protein has one entry. Altogether around 18,000 distinct CDR3 sequences are present, approximately 71% being singletons, with the ten largest covering almost 6%. The material sequenced was memory (CD45RO+) T cells sorted from blood. Source of these receptors: a woman in her late teens or twenties in good health. This table probably holds off-target reads from a library built for another chain.

The V gene is TRBV7-1, the J gene TRBJ1-2, with 12 bases aligning to TRBD1. TRBV7-1 is an ORF; its function is uncertain. The trim removed 3 bases at V and 4 bases at J, leaving 6 bases unmatched. CDR3 length: 16 amino acids. The CDR3 spells CASSSTGTGGGYGYTF. DNA for the CDR3: TGTGCCAGCAGCTCGACGGGGACAGGGGGCGGCTATGGCTACACCTTC.

The chain links TRBV28 to TRBJ1-2, with a weak D call TRBD1 (6 bases). The CDR3 length is 14 residues. V was trimmed by 4 bases and J by 3 bases, leaving 12 bases between them. The germline CDR1 and CDR2 sequences are MDHEN and SYDVKM. The CDR3 protein is CASSSYRADYGYTF. The DNA of the CDR3 is TGTGCCAGCAGTTCGTACAGGGCCGACTATGGCTACACCTTC.

V and J are TRBV18 and TRBJ2-7; 9 bases agree with TRBD1. J lost 5 bases, V lost 2 bases, and 4 bases had no gene match. Looked up from germline, CDR1 is KGHSH and CDR2 is LQKENI. This CDR3 is 14 amino acids long. CDR3 loop: CASSPAQGANEQYF. CDR3 coding DNA: TGTGCCAGCTCACCAGCACAGGGGGCCAACGAGCAGTACTTC.

The chain joins TRBV11-3 to TRBJ2-1; D unresolved. V lost 0 bases to trimming and J lost 2 bases, with 2 bases between them. Per the germline V gene, CDR1 is SGHNT and CDR2 is YENEEA. This CDR3 comprises 13 residues. CDR3 in DNA: TGTGCCAGCAGCTTAGAGGCCTACAATGAGCAGTTCTTC. This gives the protein CASSLEAYNEQFF.

This clonotype was picked up a small number of times. The V and J genes are TRBV18 and TRBJ2-7, with 9 nucleotides matching TRBD1. This CDR3 has 14 residues. The V segment lost 3 bases and the J segment 1 base; nucleotides outside the gene matches: 1. Germline V gene data show CDR1 as KGHSH and CDR2 as LQKENI. Here the CDR3 DNA reads TGTGCCAGCTCACCGGGGACAGGGTCCTACGAGCAGTACTTC. Protein product: CASSPGTGSYEQYF.

The chain carries TRBV29-1 and TRBJ2-5; the match to TRBD1 covers 8 bases. The junction had 10 bases not matched to a gene; V was cut back by 8 bases and J by 5 bases. CDR1 SQVTM and CDR2 ANQGSEA come from the germline V gene. The CDR3 sequence is 13 residues long. Here the CDR3 DNA reads TGCAGCACTACTCGGGACAGGTTGGAGACCCAGTACTTC. Translation: CSTTRDRLETQYF.

The CDR3 here is CASSISGPDGAEAFF. Written as DNA, the CDR3 is TGTGCCAGCAGCATTTCTGGCCCCGACGGTGCTGAAGCTTTCTTT. The chain is built from TRBV7-9 and TRBJ1-1; D ambiguous. There are 15 residues in the CDR3. Trimming cost V 5 bases and J 6 bases, with 19 bases left between them. Germline lookup yields CDR1 SEHNR and CDR2 FQNEAQ (reference sequence).

The chain joins TRBV2 to TRBJ2-3; TRBD2 might be the D (6 bases). Germline CDR1 and CDR2: SNHLY and FYNNEI. V lost 7 bases and J lost 4, with 9 bases in between. The CDR3 runs 12 residues. The CDR3 is CASTRGADTQYF. CDR3 nucleotide sequence: TGTGCCAGCACGCGGGGCGCAGATACGCAGTATTTT.

In the case of this clonotype: At one boundary the junction diverges from the germline segment, which might be a read error. This rearrangement joins TRBV11-1 to TRBJ1-1; D is unresolved. The CDR3 sequence is 11 residues long. Germline CDR1 is SGHAT and CDR2 is FQDESV (reference sequence). The CDR3 loop reads CASSSTTEACF. CDR3 sequence (DNA): TGTGCCAGCAGCTCCACCACTGAAGCTTGCTTT.

V and J are TRBV7-9 and TRBJ1-4; D is uncertain. CDR1 is SEHNR and CDR2 is FQNEAQ in the germline V gene (reference sequence). CDR3 length: 14 residues. The V and J ends lost 5 bases and 5 bases respectively, with 12 bases between them. The DNA of the CDR3 is TGTGCCAGCAGCCCCCGAGGTGTGAATGAAAAACTGTTTTTT. This codes for CASSPRGVNEKLFF.

The V gene is TRBV20-1, the J gene TRBJ2-5, with TRBD2 identical over 10 bases. Germline-derived CDR1 and CDR2 are DFQATT and SNEGSKA (reference sequence). J was trimmed by 3 bases and V by 4 bases; bases with no gene match: 5. The CDR3 contains 14 residues. The CDR3 loop reads CSAIPGTSEETQYF. CDR3 nucleotide sequence: TGCAGTGCTATTCCCGGGACTAGCGAAGAGACCCAGTACTTC.

This clonotype was counted a few times. The chain links TRBV7-6 to TRBJ2-1, with no clear D. CDR1 is SGHVS and CDR2 is FNYEAQ in the germline V gene. The CDR3 covers 16 residues. V lost 3 bases and J 0 bases, leaving 12 bases between the germline ends. The CDR3 DNA follows: TGTGCCAGCAGCTTTTACCGCGACCCCTCCTACAATGAGCAGTTCTTC. It specifies CASSFYRDPSYNEQFF.

The V gene is TRBV29-1, the J gene TRBJ2-7; D is possibly TRBD1 or TRBD2 (6 bases each). CDR3 length: 13 residues. Germline V CDR1 and CDR2: SQVTM, ANQGSEA. Deletions cut 5 bases from V and 6 bases from J, with 17 bases between. DNA of the CDR3: TGCAGCGTTCCCCGAGGAGGAGGGGGCGAGCAGTACTTC. Protein: CSVPRGGGGEQYF.

In DNA, the CDR3 is TGTGCCAGCAGCTCGAGCTCCTACAATGAGCAGTTCTTC. It specifies CASSSSSYNEQFF. The V and J genes are TRBV9 and TRBJ2-1; no clear D. V was clipped by 4 bases and J by 0 bases, with 5 bases between them. Germline CDR1 SGDLS, CDR2 YYNGEE. The CDR3 is 13 amino acids.

Only a few counts were recorded for this clonotype. V gene TRBV6-5 combines with J gene TRBJ2-7; weak D call: TRBD2 (6 bases). The CDR3 is made up of 15 amino acids. From germline, CDR1 is MNHEY and CDR2 SVGAGI. The V gene lost 4 bases and the J gene lost 2 bases, with 15 bases spanning the gap. This CDR3 reads CASSSPGLRTYEQYF. Written as DNA, the CDR3 is TGTGCCAGCAGTTCACCGGGACTCCGAACCTACGAGCAGTACTTC.

This clonotype was seen more than once but under ten times. J is TRBJ2-1 and V is TRBV14; 9 bases map to TRBD2. Germline V gene data show CDR1 as SGHDN and CDR2 as FVKESK. The CDR3 is 16 residues long. Trimming removed 4 bases from V and 7 bases from J; junction bases left unmatched: 11. The CDR3 here is CASSRLSSGRRNEQFF. CDR3 bases: TGTGCCAGCAGCCGCCTCTCCAGCGGGAGGCGGAATGAGCAGTTCTTC.

The rearrangement links TRBV6-2 or TRBV6-3 to TRBJ2-7, with 7 bases lining up with TRBD2. Trimming removed 7 bases from V and 6 bases from J; junction bases left unmatched: 15. Germline V gives CDR1 MNHEY, CDR2 SVGEGT. The CDR3 has 15 amino acids. CDR3 amino acids: CASTSLAEFDGEQYF. The CDR3 DNA reads TGTGCCAGCACCAGTCTAGCGGAGTTTGACGGCGAGCAGTACTTC.

This clonotype was seen once. The chain has TRBV4-3 and TRBJ1-6, with D perhaps matching TRBD1 (6 bases). This CDR3 has 17 residues. The germline CDR1 and CDR2 sequences are LGHNA and YSLEER. The V end lost 0 bases, the J end lost 5 bases, and 14 bases lay between the germline ends. The CDR3 is CASSQDHRTADNSPLHF. In nucleotides, the CDR3 is TGCGCCAGCAGCCAAGATCACCGGACAGCAGATAATTCACCCCTCCACTTT.

V gene TRBV29-1 combines with J gene TRBJ2-1, with 11 bases identical to TRBD2. Germline trimming cut 1 base from V and 5 bases from J; bases unmatched to any gene: 10. The V gene's germline CDR1 is SQVTM and CDR2 ANQGSEA. The CDR3 contains 17 residues. The CDR3 nucleotides are TGCAGCGTTGAAGGCGGTGTCGGGACTAGCGGACACAATGAGCAGTTCTTC. Amino acid sequence: CSVEGGVGTSGHNEQFF.

The chain recombines TRBV2 with TRBJ2-2; no clear D gene. Germline CDR1 is SNHLY and CDR2 is FYNNEI. Trimming pared 2 bases from V and 5 bases from J, leaving 9 bases between. CDR3 length: 14 amino acids. DNA for the CDR3: TGTGCCAGCAGTGAACTGGCGTCGACCGGGGAGCTGTTTTTT. Translated: CASSELASTGELFF.

The V gene is TRBV6-5, the J gene TRBJ2-1; D not certain. Germline CDR1 is MNHEY and CDR2 is SVGAGI. V shed 0 bases and J shed 9 bases, with 9 bases lying between them. The CDR3 is 13 residues long. CDR3 in amino acids: CASSYSKLSEQFF. As DNA, the CDR3 is TGTGCCAGCAGTTACTCGAAGCTGAGTGAGCAGTTCTTC.

The gene calls are TRBV5-1 and TRBJ2-3; D is unclear. The V gene lost 5 bases and the J gene lost 4 bases, with 17 bases spanning the gap. The CDR3 is made up of 15 amino acids. The germline gives CDR1 SGHRS, CDR2 YFSETQ. CDR3 region: CASRAFGRSADTQYF. In DNA form, the CDR3 reads TGCGCCAGCAGGGCTTTCGGGCGGTCGGCAGATACGCAGTATTTT.

This chain's CDR3 is CSVERRGTDTQYF. In nucleotides, the CDR3 is TGCAGCGTTGAACGGCGGGGCACAGATACGCAGTATTTT. V gene TRBV29-1 combines with J gene TRBJ2-3; D may be TRBD2 (5 bases). The CDR3 runs 13 residues. The V and J ends lost 2 bases and 1 base respectively, with 7 bases between them. Germline CDR1 SQVTM, CDR2 ANQGSEA.

This rearrangement joins TRBV12-3 or TRBV12-4 to TRBJ2-7; D may be TRBD1 (5 bases). The CDR3 length is 13 residues. The ends were cut back, 3 bases at V and 2 bases at J, with 8 bases in the middle. CDR3 nucleotide sequence: TGTGCCAGCAGTTTCAGGGTCACCTACGAGCAGTACTTC. It specifies CASSFRVTYEQYF.

The chain has TRBV11-2 and TRBJ2-7; tentative D call: TRBD1 (5 bases). Between the trimmed V and J ends, which lost 4 bases and 4 bases, there was a span of 11 bases. CDR1 is SGHAT, CDR2 FQNNGV, per germline. This CDR3 is 13 amino acids long. The CDR3 reads CASSYTRDYEQYF. The CDR3, as DNA: TGTGCCAGCAGCTACACCAGGGATTACGAGCAGTACTTC.

This rearrangement joins TRBV11-2 to TRBJ1-1; possible D gene TRBD1, 6 bases. Trimming shortened V by 5 bases and J by 11 bases, and 18 bases separated the two germline ends. The CDR3 loop spans 13 amino acids. CDR1 and CDR2 from the germline V gene are SGHAT and FQNNGV. As DNA, the CDR3 is TGTGCCAGCAGCGTAGGTTTGAGGGGGATGGCTTTCTTT. It yields the protein CASSVGLRGMAFF.

This clonotype occurred a few times. The chain links TRBV29-1 to TRBJ2-5, with D possibly being TRBD2 (7 bases). From germline, CDR1 is SQVTM and CDR2 ANQGSEA. This CDR3 region has 12 residues. The ends were cut back, 4 bases at V and 3 bases at J, with 9 bases in the middle. The CDR3 protein is CSVGGGEETQYF. CDR3 DNA sequence: TGCAGCGTTGGAGGGGGGGAAGAGACCCAGTACTTC.

This chain uses TRBV29-1 with TRBJ2-3; TRBD2 aligns across 11 bases. The germline CDR1 and CDR2 sequences are SQVTM and ANQGSEA. V lost 6 bases to trimming and J lost 7 bases; unmatched junction nucleotides: 12. This CDR3 spans 15 amino acids. The chain's CDR3 is CSVLILAGVVHTQYF. The DNA for the CDR3 is TGCAGCGTCCTGATACTAGCGGGAGTAGTGCATACGCAGTATTTT.

This clonotype showed up just once. The chain employs TRBV11-2 and TRBJ2-3; 13 positions agree with TRBD2. The V segment lost 1 base and the J segment 3 bases; nucleotides outside the gene matches: 7. Germline V gene sequence: CDR1 SGHAT, CDR2 FQNNGV. This CDR3 has 18 amino acids. CDR3 sequence reads: CASSLGTSGRGRTDTQYF. The CDR3 DNA is TGTGCCAGCAGCTTAGGGACTAGCGGGAGAGGGAGGACAGATACGCAGTATTTT.

The sample holds a few counts of this clonotype. The chain employs TRBV2 and TRBJ1-2; D gene unclear. This CDR3 spans 12 amino acids. Per germline, CDR1 SNHLY and CDR2 FYNNEI. V was pared by 2 bases and J by 4 bases, with 5 bases between. The DNA of the CDR3 is TGTGCCAGCAGTGAACAGTTCTATGGCTACACCTTC. It specifies CASSEQFYGYTF.

This clonotype came up once. The chain recombines TRBV20-1 with TRBJ2-1, with D uncertain. The V end lost 6 bases, the J end lost 9 bases, and 21 bases lay between the germline ends. The CDR3 is 14 amino acids. Germline V gene lookup returns CDR1 DFQATT and CDR2 SNEGSKA (reference sequence). The CDR3 bases are TGCAGTGCGCCTAAAGGGAATCTAGGTGGTGAGCAGTTCTTC. Translating it yields CSAPKGNLGGEQFF.

The CDR3 region has the DNA TGCAGCGTTGACAGAGGGGCAGGTCCGGAAGATACGCAGTATTTT. Translating it yields CSVDRGAGPEDTQYF. The chain is built from TRBV29-1 and TRBJ2-3; the D call may be TRBD1 or TRBD2 (5 bases each). V lost 3 bases and J lost 5, with 18 bases in between. The CDR3 runs 15 residues. Germline V lookup: CDR1 SQVTM, CDR2 ANQGSEA.